The 14 T cell receptor beta chains given below trace back to one sample, sequenced in a study of beta chain features in type 1 diabetes. Study-level points and caveats: Shorter TCRB CDR3s, moderately but significantly so, were found in Type 1 diabetes patients in all four CD4+ subsets.

Their target antigens are unknown. Isolated RNA was reverse transcribed in full, so expressed TCRB transcripts were sequenced. Sequenced by immunoSEQ multiplex PCR; TCRdb stores in-frame clones only, minus some. The sample lists about 150,000 clones; around 8% were seen once. Sequencing was done on a sample of central memory CD4+ T cells from blood. All receptors derive from a woman aged 40 to 50 with type 1 diabetes.

The chain uses TRBV6-5 and TRBJ2-2, with D hard to call. V was trimmed by 6 bases and J by 6 bases, leaving 11 bases between them. The CDR3 runs to 13 residues. Germline V gene data show CDR1 as MNHEY and CDR2 as SVGAGI. The CDR3 DNA reads as TGTGCCAGCAGCTATCCCTTGGCCGGGGAGCTGTTTTTT. Translation gives CASSYPLAGELFF.

This clone was detected a few times. This chain connects TRBV7-2 to TRBJ2-7; D is perhaps TRBD1 (5 bases). CDR1 is SGHTA, CDR2 FQGNSA, per germline. V gave up 4 bases and J gave up 2 bases, with 12 bases separating them. There are 14 residues in the CDR3. CDR3 sequence reads: CASSWGSPPYEQYF. The DNA of the CDR3 is TGTGCCAGCAGCTGGGGCTCTCCCCCCTACGAGCAGTACTTC. The full variable domain, in which reference TRBV7-2 and TRBJ2-7 provide the parts outside the CDR3, is GAGVSQSPSNKVTEKGKDVELRCDPISGHTALYWYRQSLGQGLEFLIYFQGNSAPDKSGLPSDRFSAERTGGSVSTLTIQRTQQEDSAVYLCASSWGSPPYEQYFGPGTRLTVT.

This clone has a handful of counts. V is TRBV5-1 and J is TRBJ1-2; tentatively, D is TRBD1 (6 bases). V shed 0 bases and J shed 8 bases, with 14 bases lying between them. The CDR3 length is 14 residues. In germline, CDR1 is SGHRS, CDR2 YFSETQ. CDR3 DNA: TGCGCCAGCAGCTTGGGAGACAGGCCTTGGGGCTACACCTTC. It specifies CASSLGDRPWGYTF.

This clone was observed a few times. The V and J genes are TRBV7-9 and TRBJ1-4; tentatively, D is TRBD1 (6 bases). V was clipped by 7 bases and J by 5 bases, with 20 bases between them. This CDR3 comprises 16 residues. The germline V gene has CDR1 SEHNR and CDR2 FQNEAQ (reference sequence). The CDR3: CASNQASGQRNEKLFF. CDR3 bases: TGTGCCAGCAACCAAGCTTCAGGACAGCGGAATGAAAAACTGTTTTTT.

V gene TRBV28 combines with J gene TRBJ2-3, with D possibly matching TRBD2 (6 bases). This CDR3 is built from 16 residues. V was shortened by 5 bases and J by 1 base, with 16 bases between the two germline ends. In germline, CDR1 is MDHEN, CDR2 SYDVKM. CDR3 nucleotides: TGTGCCAGCAGTCCTAGGGTCCAGCGGGGCACAGATACGCAGTATTTT. Translated, it gives CASSPRVQRGTDTQYF.

This clone was recorded a few times. The V gene is TRBV19, the J gene TRBJ1-3, with D hard to call. This CDR3 has 16 residues. Per the germline V gene, CDR1 is LNHDA and CDR2 is SQIVND (reference sequence). Trimming pared 3 bases from V and 0 bases from J, leaving 12 bases between. CDR3 loop: CASSITGEPSGNTIYF. CDR3 nucleotides: TGTGCCAGTAGTATTACTGGAGAACCCTCTGGAAACACCATATATTTT.

This clone was seen only a few times. The chain's CDR3 is CASTGGGQPQHF. The CDR3 nucleotides are TGTGCCAGCACCGGGGGAGGTCAGCCCCAGCATTTT. The V call is TRBV28, the J call TRBJ1-5; perhaps TRBD1 as D (5 bases). The germline gives CDR1 MDHEN, CDR2 SYDVKM. The V and J ends lost 7 bases and 6 bases respectively, with 10 bases between them. This CDR3 is 12 amino acids long.

This clone was seen only a few times. This chain links TRBV4-3 with TRBJ1-2, with D possibly being TRBD1 (5 bases). Germline CDR1 reads LGHNA; CDR2 reads YSLEER. This CDR3 region has 15 residues. V was trimmed by 1 base and J by 8 bases, leaving 17 bases between them. The CDR3 nucleotides read TGCGCCAGCAGCCAAGCCGGTCCGGGGGAGGGAGGCTACACCTTC. It translates to CASSQAGPGEGGYTF.

This clone was seen more than once but under ten times. The J gene is TRBJ1-2, the V gene TRBV5-1; no reliable D call. Trimming cost V 1 base and J 3 bases, with 13 bases left between them. Germline lookup yields CDR1 SGHRS and CDR2 YFSETQ. CDR3 length: 15 amino acids. CDR3 coding DNA: TGCGCCAGCAGCTTGACTGGCCTAGAGGACTATGGCTACACCTTC. Its translation is CASSLTGLEDYGYTF.

The V call is TRBV9, the J call TRBJ2-5; D gene uncertain. V was clipped by 1 base and J by 5 bases, with 9 bases between them. Per germline, CDR1 SGDLS and CDR2 YYNGEE. The length of the CDR3 is 13 residues. The CDR3 region is CASSVREVETQYF. CDR3 DNA sequence: TGTGCCAGCAGCGTACGAGAGGTCGAGACCCAGTACTTC.

This clone occurred a few times. This chain joins TRBV4-1 and TRBJ2-5; no firm D call. CDR1 is MGHRA, CDR2 YSYEKL, per germline. V lost 5 bases and J lost 5, with 12 bases in between. The CDR3 has 13 residues. The CDR3 region has the DNA TGCGCCAGCAGCTTAGCCCTGGTGGAGACCCAGTACTTC. This sequence encodes CASSLALVETQYF.

This clone was counted only a few times. The J gene is TRBJ2-1, the V gene TRBV9; 16 nucleotides agree with TRBD2. The CDR3 sequence is 17 residues long. The germline gives CDR1 SGDLS, CDR2 YYNGEE. Germline trimming cut 4 bases from V and 5 bases from J; bases unmatched to any gene: 6. In DNA form, the CDR3 reads TGTGCCAGCAGCCCCCTGGGACTAGCGGGGGGGCACAATGAGCAGTTCTTC. Its translation is CASSPLGLAGGHNEQFF. Based on the CDR3 plus reference TRBV9 and TRBJ2-1, the full variable domain is DSGVTQTPKHLITATGQRVTLRCSPRSGDLSVYWYQQSLDQGLQFLIQYYNGEERAKGNILERFSAQQFPDLHSELNLSSLELGDSALYFCASSPLGLAGGHNEQFFGPGTRLTVL.

This clone was seen a handful of times. In DNA form, the CDR3 reads TGTGCCACCAGCGCGGGGGGCCTAAGCGGGAGGGCCCTAGACACCGGGGAGCTGTTTTTT. It translates to CATSAGGLSGRALDTGELFF. The V and J genes are TRBV15 and TRBJ2-2; 10 bases line up with TRBD2. Looked up from germline, CDR1 is LNHNV and CDR2 is YYDKDF (reference sequence). J lost 3 bases, V lost 5 bases, and 18 bases had no gene match. The CDR3 runs 20 residues. The full variable domain, its missing parts supplied by reference TRBV15 and TRBJ2-2, is DAMVIQNPRYQVTQFGKPVTLSCSQTLNHNVMYWYQQKSSQAPKLLFHYYDKDFNNEADTPDNFQSRRPNTSFCFLDIRSPGLGDTAMYLCATSAGGLSGRALDTGELFFGEGSRLTVL.

This clone was seen only a few times. The genes are TRBV11-2 and TRBJ2-1; D not certain. With 4 bases removed from V and 6 bases from J, the gap between germline ends came to 10 bases. Per the germline V gene, CDR1 is SGHAT and CDR2 is FQNNGV. This CDR3 is 13 amino acids long. As DNA, the CDR3 is TGTGCCAGCAGCTCCTTGTCGGTCAATGAGCAGTTCTTC. This gives the protein CASSSLSVNEQFF.